The entry below gives a single T cell receptor (beta chain) sequence along with its context. This record belongs to a study of blood T cell repertoires in COVID-19. Study-wide context: From the United States, Italy and Spain came samples of acute and convalescent COVID-19. Sources were T cells, B-cell-depleted T cells, or PBMCs; the material itself was cDNA or gDNA.

Seattle patients were enrolled while actively infected and followed longitudinally. J gave up 0 bases and V 10 bases, and 6 bases lay outside the gene matches. This CDR3 spans 14 amino acids. CDR1 is MNHEY, CDR2 SVGAGI, per germline. Original handling: How many nucleated cells were present was estimated from reference gene primer amplification. Some clones are missing from TCRdb's copy, which holds only in-frame ones; the method was immunoSEQ multiplex PCR. For V, J and clone size, that table is used; D and trimming come from the DNA. The sample has 500,000 to 600,000 clones, 85% to 90% seen once. Material: peripheral blood. The gene calls are TRBV6-5 and TRBJ2-1, with 7 nucleotides matching TRBD2. The sequence was collected from a woman aged 45-65 years with COVID-19, enrolled during active disease. CDR3 sequence (DNA): TGTGCCACCGCCGGGGGGAGCTCCTACAATGAGCAGTTCTTC. It yields the protein CATAGGSSYNEQFF.